The 10 T cell receptor beta chains below all came from one sample that was sequenced in a study of T cells in Graves' hyperthyroidism and ophthalmopathy. TCR beta CDR3 sequences were amplified from RNA transcripts. Carried out on the TCR CDR3, a first-round RT-PCR used the HTBI primer set. In TCRdb, the multiplex PCR reads were re-called with MiXCR into one record per CDR3 protein. The sample has roughly 500,000 distinct CDR3 sequences, approximately 48% seen once; the top ten hold around two fifths. Sequenced input: peripheral blood or thyroid tissue (not recorded which). All receptors derive from an adult woman with Graves' disease, either hyperthyroidism or ophthalmopathy (not recorded which).

As for this clonotype: A read error is possible here, since a much larger clone lies one base away. This chain links TRBV20-1 with TRBJ2-7; 9 bases map to TRBD1. CDR3 length equals 14 residues. Germline V CDR1 and CDR2: DFQATT, SNEGSKA (reference sequence). DNA of the CDR3: TGCACTGCTCCCCGGGACAGGGAACCCTACGAGCAGTACTTC. This codes for CTAPRDREPYEQYF.

This clonotype has more than one count but fewer than ten. V and J are TRBV20-1 and TRBJ2-3, with D possibly being TRBD1 (5 bases). Germline V gene data show CDR1 as DFQATT and CDR2 as SNEGSKA (reference sequence). V lost 6 bases and J lost 6, with 13 bases in between. The CDR3 contains 12 residues. CDR3: CSAAGLVDTQYF. The CDR3 region has the DNA TGCAGTGCGGCAGGGTTGGTGGATACGCAGTATTTT.

The chain is built from TRBV20-1 and TRBJ2-7; 9 nucleotides line up with TRBD1. The CDR3 has 15 amino acids. The germline V gene has CDR1 DFQATT and CDR2 SNEGSKA (reference sequence). Trimming took 6 bases from V and 5 from J; bases not matched to a gene: 14. The CDR3 DNA is TGCAGTGCCCCTAGGGGGGACAGGGCTGGGGACGAGCAGTACTTC. It codes for CSAPRGDRAGDEQYF.

The rearrangement uses TRBV7-8 and TRBJ1-5, with D unclear. The CDR3 is 16 amino acids. V was pared by 5 bases and J by 5 bases, with 19 bases between. CDR1 SGHVS and CDR2 FQNEAQ come from the germline V gene. The CDR3 nucleotides are TGTGCCAGCAGCCCAAGACGCGGGCCAGCGGATCAGCCCCAGCATTTT. Encoded protein: CASSPRRGPADQPQHF.

The gene calls are TRBV2 and TRBJ1-2; 10 bases align to TRBD1. V shed 6 bases, J shed 6 bases, and the junction held 4 bases outside the gene matches. CDR3 length: 13 residues. Germline loops: CDR1 SNHLY, CDR2 FYNNEI. The CDR3 region is CASRADRGNGYTF. The CDR3 nucleotides are TGTGCCAGCAGAGCGGACAGGGGGAATGGCTACACCTTC.

The chain has TRBV15 and TRBJ1-2, with D hard to call. The germline CDR1 and CDR2 sequences are LNHNV and YYDKDF (reference sequence). This CDR3 spans 17 amino acids. V was pared by 4 bases and J by 4 bases, with 22 bases between. The CDR3 loop is CATSKDYGFRSGYGYTF. The CDR3 DNA is TGTGCCACCAGCAAAGATTACGGGTTTAGGAGTGGCTATGGCTACACCTTC.

V gene TRBV10-3 combines with J gene TRBJ2-2; 9 bases fit TRBD2. Trimming at V came to 3 bases and at J to 0 bases, leaving 5 bases not matched to a gene. Per germline, CDR1 ENHRY and CDR2 SYGVKD. The CDR3 extends over 17 amino acids. The CDR3 DNA reads TGTGCCATCAGTGATGGGGGACTAGCTGCGAACACCGGGGAGCTGTTTTTT. It is translated as CAISDGGLAANTGELFF.

This clonotype was counted ten times or more. This chain connects TRBV7-2 to TRBJ2-5; a possible D gene is TRBD1 (5 bases). The CDR3 extends over 13 amino acids. The germline V and J ends were trimmed by 3 bases and 5 bases, with 10 bases remaining between them. From germline, CDR1 is SGHTA and CDR2 FQGNSA. CDR3 in DNA: TGTGCCAGCAGCTTCCAGGGCGGCGAGACCCAGTACTTC. Amino acid sequence: CASSFQGGETQYF.

DNA for the CDR3: TGCAGCTTAGCCAGATCAGAGACCCAGTACTTC. Amino acids: CSLARSETQYF. V is TRBV29-1 and J is TRBJ2-5; D remains unclear. The length of the CDR3 is 11 residues. Trimming took off 8 bases at V and 4 bases at J, with 11 bases between the two ends. The germline CDR1 and CDR2 sequences are SQVTM and ANQGSEA.

This clonotype was counted many times. The rearrangement links TRBV12-3 or TRBV12-4 to TRBJ1-3; D remains unclear. The CDR3 length is 11 residues. V dropped 5 bases and J dropped 4 bases, with 3 bases sitting between them. CDR3 loop: CASSRGNTIYF. In DNA form, the CDR3 reads TGTGCCAGCAGTCGCGGAAACACCATATATTTT.